This TCR beta chain was found in a study of blood T cell repertoires in COVID-19. The assay was immunoSEQ multiplex PCR, and TCRdb's table has in-frame clones only and misses some. The sample contains approximately 130,000 clones, roughly 71% of which appear only once. This clone was counted once. CDR3 length: 15 residues. The V gene lost 0 bases and the J gene lost 3 bases, with 10 bases spanning the gap. Germline CDR1 is SGHRS and CDR2 is YFSETQ. This sequence was found in an older man with acute or convalescent COVID-19. The sequenced material came from peripheral blood. The J gene is TRBJ2-1, the V gene TRBV5-1, with D perhaps matching TRBD1 (5 bases). This CDR3 reads CASSLGQNVYNEQFF. The CDR3 DNA reads as TGCGCCAGCAGCTTGGGACAGAACGTCTACAATGAGCAGTTCTTC.